This T cell receptor (beta chain) appears in the sequencing data of a study of blood T cell repertoires in COVID-19. CDR3 length: 14 residues. V dropped 6 bases and J dropped 1 base, with 15 bases sitting between them. CDR1 SQVTM and CDR2 ANQGSEA come from the germline V gene. TCRdb's copy holds only in-frame clones and misses some; the assay was immunoSEQ multiplex PCR. Of around 160,000 clones listed, around 81% are singletons. This TCR was sampled from a human donor with acute or convalescent COVID-19. The donor label of this sample is uncertain. The V and J genes are TRBV29-1 and TRBJ1-2, with D tentatively TRBD1 (6 bases). The sequencing sample was made of peripheral blood. The CDR3 reads CSVGRTVDNYGYTF. CDR3 sequence (DNA): TGCAGCGTCGGTAGGACAGTGGATAACTATGGCTACACCTTC.